This TCR beta chain was profiled in a study of Ad26.COV2.S vaccination and SARS-CoV-2 variants. Points from the study as a whole: Recipients given vaccine exceeded placebo recipients in spike-specific TCR breadth.

The length of the CDR3 is 13 residues. Germline loops: CDR1 LNHDA, CDR2 SQIVND (reference sequence). The J segment lost 5 bases and the V segment lost 4 bases, leaving 2 bases of the junction unmatched. Clones were read by immunoSEQ multiplex PCR, and TCRdb kept only the in-frame ones, dropping some. The repertoire holds more than 300,000 clones, with 70% to 90% as singletons. As for treatment: 19 received Ad26.COV2.S at low or high dose, single or two shots; 5 received placebo; per-sample allocation not given. Sampling took place 63 days after the first vaccine or placebo injection. Immunization relied on an Ad26 vector, which expressed Wuhan-strain SARS-CoV-2 spike. About this clone itself: Antigen unknown.

This clonotype was obtained from a person aged 18-60 years who received the Ad26.COV2.S COVID-19 vaccine or a placebo. Source: peripheral blood, taken in a trial of Ad26.COV2.S vaccine versus placebo. The genes are TRBV19 and TRBJ1-2, with TRBD1 matching 9 bases. The CDR3 region has the DNA TGTGCCAGTAGTAAAGGACAGGGGTATGGCTACACCTTC. Amino acid sequence: CASSKGQGYGYTF.